This paragraph reports one T cell receptor (beta chain). Seattle's cohort entered during active infection and was followed longitudinally. Per germline, CDR1 LNHDA and CDR2 SQIVND (reference sequence). CDR3 size: 15 residues. The V and J ends lost 4 bases and 3 bases, in that order; junction bases with no gene match: 7. This entry belongs to a study of blood T cell repertoires in COVID-19. Looking at the study overall: Some COVID-19 samples were acute and others convalescent; all came from the United States, Italy and Spain. The cDNA or gDNA used as material had been derived from T cells, B-cell-depleted T cells, or PBMCs.

Per the authors' pipeline: From reference gene primer amplification, estimates of nucleated cell counts were derived. Sequencing was performed with immunoSEQ multiplex PCR; in TCRdb, only in-frame clones are kept and a portion is missing. D and trimming come from the DNA, and the V and J calls and clone size come from that table. The data contain 300,000 to 400,000 clones, roughly 86% of them seen just once; the ten biggest clones take up roughly a tenth. This TCR was recovered from a man between 25 and 39 years old with COVID-19, enrolled during active disease. Sequencing was performed on peripheral blood. This rearrangement joins TRBV19 to TRBJ2-7; 9 positions agree with TRBD1. This CDR3 is CASSTPGQGLYEQYF. The CDR3, as DNA: TGTGCCAGTAGTACGCCGGGACAGGGTCTCTACGAGCAGTACTTC.